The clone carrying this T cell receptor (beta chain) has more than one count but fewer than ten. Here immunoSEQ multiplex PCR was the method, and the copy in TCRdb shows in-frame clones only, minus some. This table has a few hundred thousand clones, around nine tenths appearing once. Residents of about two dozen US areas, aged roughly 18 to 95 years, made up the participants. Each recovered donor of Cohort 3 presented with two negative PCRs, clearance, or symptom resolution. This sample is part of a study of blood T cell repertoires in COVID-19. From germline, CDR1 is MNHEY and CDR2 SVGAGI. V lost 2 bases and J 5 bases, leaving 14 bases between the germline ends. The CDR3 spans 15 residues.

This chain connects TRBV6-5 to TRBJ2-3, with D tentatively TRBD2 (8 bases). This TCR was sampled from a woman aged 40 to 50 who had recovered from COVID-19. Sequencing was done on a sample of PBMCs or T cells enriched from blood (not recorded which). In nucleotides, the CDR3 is TGTGCCAGCAGTTACAGGGGGCTAGCGGGAGATACGCAGTATTTT. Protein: CASSYRGLAGDTQYF.